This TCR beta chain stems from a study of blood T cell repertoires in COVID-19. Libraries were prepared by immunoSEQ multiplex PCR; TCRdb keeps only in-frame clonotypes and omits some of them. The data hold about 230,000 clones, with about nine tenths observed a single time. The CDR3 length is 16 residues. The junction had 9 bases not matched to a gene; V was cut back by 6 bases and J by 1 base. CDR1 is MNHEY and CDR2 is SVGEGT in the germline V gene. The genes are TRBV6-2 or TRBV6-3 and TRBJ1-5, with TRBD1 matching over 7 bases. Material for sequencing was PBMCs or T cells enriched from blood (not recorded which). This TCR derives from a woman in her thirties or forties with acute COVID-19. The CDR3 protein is CASSRQTGVSNQPQHF. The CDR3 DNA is TGTGCCAGCAGCAGACAAACAGGGGTCAGCAATCAGCCCCAGCATTTT.